This T cell receptor (beta chain) was obtained from a study of OX40 agonist ivuxolimab in advanced cancers. Study results and caveats: Among the lowest peripheral clonal expansion occurred in 0.1-3.0 mg/kg partial responders. The antigens recognized by the expanded peripheral T cells, that is their antigen specificity, were not determined. Among the nonresponders, some also had low normalized T-cell clonal expansion.

Concerning this clone: Its antigen is not known.

The trim removed 5 bases at V and 3 bases at J, leaving 11 bases unmatched. The germline CDR1 and CDR2 sequences are SGHVS and FQNEAQ. This CDR3 is 16 amino acids long. Here immunoSEQ multiplex PCR was the method, and the copy in TCRdb shows in-frame clones only, minus some. The sample lists about 88,000 clones, approximately 85% occurring once. The rearrangement uses TRBV7-8 and TRBJ2-3; the match to TRBD1 covers 7 bases. Sample: CD4+ or CD8+ T cells sorted from blood, taken in a trial of the OX40 agonist ivuxolimab. The source of this sequence is an adult with an advanced solid tumor such as melanoma, head and neck, liver or kidney cancer. CDR3 nucleotide sequence: TGTGCCAGCAGCCCCCCACAGGGGATGAGGACAGATACGCAGTATTTT. The encoded protein is CASSPPQGMRTDTQYF.